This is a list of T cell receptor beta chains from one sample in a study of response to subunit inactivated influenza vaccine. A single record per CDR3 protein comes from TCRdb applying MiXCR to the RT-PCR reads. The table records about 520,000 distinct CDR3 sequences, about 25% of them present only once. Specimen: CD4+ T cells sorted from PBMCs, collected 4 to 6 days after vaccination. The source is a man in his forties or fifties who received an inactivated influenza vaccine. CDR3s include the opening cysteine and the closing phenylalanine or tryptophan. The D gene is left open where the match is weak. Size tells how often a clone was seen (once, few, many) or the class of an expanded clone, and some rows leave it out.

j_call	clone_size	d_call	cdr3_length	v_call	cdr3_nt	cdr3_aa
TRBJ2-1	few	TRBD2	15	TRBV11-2	TGTGCCAGCAGCTTCCTAGCGGGAGTCTACAATGAGCAGTTCTTC	CASSFLAGVYNEQFF
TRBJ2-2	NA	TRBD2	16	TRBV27	TGTGCCAGCAGTTTGGCTAGCGGGAGGCCGGGTGGGGAGCTGTTTTTT	CASSLASGRPGGELFF
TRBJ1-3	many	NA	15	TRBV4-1	TGCGCCAGCAGCCAAGGTGTTAGCTCTGGAAACACCATATATTTT	CASSQGVSSGNTIYF
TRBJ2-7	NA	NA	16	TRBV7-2	TGTGCCAGCAGCTTAGGTTACGGTAGGGGAGCCGGCGAGCAGTACTTC	CASSLGYGRGAGEQYF
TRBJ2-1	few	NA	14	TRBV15	TGTGCCACCAGCAGAGCCCGGAATGACAATGAGCAGTTCTTC	CATSRARNDNEQFF
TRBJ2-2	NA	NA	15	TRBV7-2	TGTGCCAGCAGCTTAGCGCCCCTAGCCGCCGGGGAGCTGTTTTTT	CASSLAPLAAGELFF
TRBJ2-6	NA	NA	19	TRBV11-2	TGTGCCAGCAGCCTCGGGCAGGGGATTCGTCGCTATGGGGCCAACGTCCTGACTTTC	CASSLGQGIRRYGANVLTF
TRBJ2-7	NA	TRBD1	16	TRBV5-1	TGCGCCAGCAGCTTGTCCCGGTCGGACAGGGTAAACGAGCAGTACTTC	CASSLSRSDRVNEQYF
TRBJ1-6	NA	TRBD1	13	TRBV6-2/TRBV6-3	TGTGCCAGCAAGACAGGGAGGAATTCACCCCTCCACTTT	CASKTGRNSPLHF
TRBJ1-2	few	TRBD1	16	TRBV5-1	TGCGCCAGCAGCTTGGTTGAGGGGGCGGATAACTATGGCTACACCTTC	CASSLVEGADNYGYTF
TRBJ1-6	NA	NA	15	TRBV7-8	TGTGCCAGCAGCTTATCAGGGATCTATAATTCACCCCTCCACTTT	CASSLSGIYNSPLHF
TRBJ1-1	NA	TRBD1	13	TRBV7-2	TGTGCCAGCGGAAGACAGGGGCAGTACGAAGCTTTCTTT	CASGRQGQYEAFF
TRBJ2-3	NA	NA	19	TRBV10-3	TGTGCCATCAGTGAGTCCCCGTTGGTTAGCGGAAAACAATCCGATACGCAGTATTTT	CAISESPLVSGKQSDTQYF
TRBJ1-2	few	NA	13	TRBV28	TGTGCCAGCAGTTTAGCAGTAAGTTATGGCTACACCTTC	CASSLAVSYGYTF
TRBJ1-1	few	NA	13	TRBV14	TGTGCCAGCAGCCCGCACTTGAACACTGAAGCTTTCTTT	CASSPHLNTEAFF
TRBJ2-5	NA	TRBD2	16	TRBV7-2	TGTGCCAGCAGCACAACCAGGACTAGCAGACAAGAGACCCAGTACTTC	CASSTTRTSRQETQYF
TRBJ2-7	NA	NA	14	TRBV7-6	TGTGCCAGCAGCTCGGGACGTCGCTCCTACGAGCAGTACTTC	CASSSGRRSYEQYF
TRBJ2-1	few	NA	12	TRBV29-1	TGCAGCGTTGGCTACAGCTACAATGAGCAGTTCTTC	CSVGYSYNEQFF
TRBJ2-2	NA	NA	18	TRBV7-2	TGTGCCAGCAGCTTAGCCTTCGACCGATGGGTGAACACCGGGGAGCTGTTTTTT	CASSLAFDRWVNTGELFF
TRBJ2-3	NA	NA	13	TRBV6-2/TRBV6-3	TGTGCCAGCACCTACCCCCCAGGAGATACGCAGTATTTT	CASTYPPGDTQYF
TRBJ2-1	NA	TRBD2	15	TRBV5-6	TGTGCCAGCAGCGTACGACTAGCGGGAGCCTATGAGCAGTTCTTC	CASSVRLAGAYEQFF
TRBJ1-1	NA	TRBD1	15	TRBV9	TGTGCCAGCAGCGGGACAGGGGGCGCGAACACTGAAGCTTTCTTT	CASSGTGGANTEAFF
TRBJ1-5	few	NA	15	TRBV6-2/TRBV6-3	TGTGCCAGCAGTTACGAAATTACGGGCAATCAGCCCCAGCATTTT	CASSYEITGNQPQHF
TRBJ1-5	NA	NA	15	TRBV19	TGTGCCAGTAGTATTGTGGCAGGGGGCAATCAGCCCCAGCATTTT	CASSIVAGGNQPQHF
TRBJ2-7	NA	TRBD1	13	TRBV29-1	TGCAGCGCCCTGGACAGGGATGAGGGAGAGCAGTACTTC	CSALDRDEGEQYF
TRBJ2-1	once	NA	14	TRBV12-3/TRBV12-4	TGTGCCAGCACCCTAGGCCAGGTTCTAAATGAGCAGTTCTTC	CASTLGQVLNEQFF
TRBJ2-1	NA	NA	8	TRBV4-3	TGCGCCAGCAGCCAAGAGTTCTTC	CASSQEFF
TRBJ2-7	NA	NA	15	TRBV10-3	TGTGCTATCAGTGAGCCGGTACAGGGTAGGTACGAGCAGTACTTC	CAISEPVQGRYEQYF
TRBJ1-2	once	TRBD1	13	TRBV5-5	TGTGCCAGCAGCCGACAGGGGGAGGATGGCTACACCTTC	CASSRQGEDGYTF
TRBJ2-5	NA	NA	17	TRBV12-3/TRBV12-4	TGTGCCAGCAGTCCCCCGGGACCCCTGTACGGCCAAGAGACCCAGTACTTC	CASSPPGPLYGQETQYF
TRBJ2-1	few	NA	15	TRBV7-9	TGTGCCAGCAGCTTAATGGGAGACCACACCTATGAGCAGTTCTTC	CASSLMGDHTYEQFF
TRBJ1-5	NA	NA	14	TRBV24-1	TGTGCCACCAGTCCAGGAGATAGCAATCAGCCCCAGCATTTT	CATSPGDSNQPQHF